This T cell receptor (beta chain) was captured in a study of persistence of HIV-infected CD4 T cells. A note on this clone: Antigen specificity is unknown.

An overlapping HIV-1 Gag peptide pool stimulated these cells at 0.95 to 1 ug/peptide/mL. Memory cells lacking CD40L and CD69 with high CD45RO were sorted. CDR3 length: 15 residues. Trimming at V came to 1 base and at J to 5 bases, leaving 9 bases not matched to a gene. CDR1 and CDR2 (germline): SGHDT, YYEEEE. The libraries were made with immunoSEQ version 4 in survey mode. This table comes from immunoSEQ multiplex PCR, and its TCRdb copy is limited to in-frame clones, with some not included. The sample shows around 30,000 clones, roughly four fifths of them seen only once. The chain has TRBV5-6 and TRBJ2-7; 7 bases are a match to TRBD2. Sample: CD4+ T cells sorted from PBMCs after roughly 18-hour stimulation, taken from a patient who received antiretroviral therapy. The receptor comes from an adult woman with HIV who was CMV-seropositive. The chain's CDR3 is CASSLLGTNAHEQYF. The DNA for the CDR3 is TGTGCCAGCAGCTTGCTGGGGACTAATGCCCACGAGCAGTACTTC.